The 20 T cell receptor beta chains below come from one sample, sequenced in a study of T cell repertoires in cytomegalovirus infection. TCRdb passed the reads through MiXCR, listing each CDR3 protein once. The data hold 250,000 to 300,000 distinct CDR3 sequences, with over 15% observed a single time. The sequenced material came from CD8+ T cells from PBMCs. These TCRs come from a human donor in good health (CMV status not recorded). Some clones in this sample may be carry-over from other donors' samples.

About this clonotype itself: The missing conserved phenylalanine or tryptophan at the end of this CDR3 makes a read error likely. The chain joins TRBV9 to TRBJ1-1; D remains unclear. Per germline, CDR1 SGDLS and CDR2 YYNGEE. The CDR3 sequence is 14 residues long. Trimming took off 0 bases at V and 0 bases at J, with 6 bases between the two ends. The CDR3 sequence is CASSVGALNTEAFS. DNA for the CDR3: TGTGCCAGCAGCGTAGGGGCACTGAACACTGAAGCTTTCTCT.

This clonotype was seen a handful of times. The chain carries TRBV12-3 or TRBV12-4 and TRBJ2-5; weak D call: TRBD1 (5 bases). This CDR3 is built from 15 residues. Trimming removed 2 bases at V and 5 bases at J, with 15 bases between. This chain's CDR3 is CASSLHLPPGETQYF. The CDR3 nucleotides read TGTGCCAGCAGTTTACATCTTCCCCCAGGGGAGACCCAGTACTTC.

There are many counts of this clonotype. This chain uses TRBV7-9 with TRBJ2-7, with D possibly matching TRBD2 (6 bases). Germline CDR1 is SEHNR and CDR2 is FQNEAQ (reference sequence). The CDR3 consists of 18 residues. The V end was cut by 4 bases, the J end by 2 bases, with 24 bases between. In DNA, the CDR3 is TGTGCCAGCAGCTCCCCGCGGGACTGGAACCTCGCCGCCTACGAGCAGTACTTC. Its translation is CASSSPRDWNLAAYEQYF.

The J gene is TRBJ2-1, the V gene TRBV28; TRBD1 matches at 9 bases. J gave up 4 bases and V 5 bases, and 9 bases lay outside the gene matches. Germline loops: CDR1 MDHEN, CDR2 SYDVKM. CDR3 length: 16 residues. The CDR3 DNA reads as TGTGCCAGCAGTCCCACTGACAGGGGGGGGTACAATGAGCAGTTCTTC. Protein product: CASSPTDRGGYNEQFF.

This clonotype was recorded at least ten times. The rearrangement links TRBV6-5 to TRBJ1-5; D gene ambiguous. The CDR3 totals 15 residues. Germline CDR1 is MNHEY and CDR2 is SVGAGI. V was clipped by 6 bases and J by 2 bases, with 14 bases between them. CDR3 protein: CASSPRNQGNQPQHF. Here the CDR3 DNA reads TGTGCCAGCAGCCCCAGAAATCAAGGCAATCAGCCCCAGCATTTT.

The chain couples TRBV7-3 to TRBJ2-6; D unclear. The CDR3 consists of 13 residues. Trimming left V 5 bases short and J 0 bases short, with 2 bases between. CDR1 and CDR2 (germline): SGHTA, FQGTGA. The CDR3 reads CASSHSGANVLTF. CDR3 nucleotide sequence: TGTGCCAGCAGCCACTCTGGGGCCAACGTCCTGACTTTC.

This clonotype has only a few counts. The V gene is TRBV29-1, the J gene TRBJ2-1, with D perhaps TRBD1 or TRBD2 (6 bases each). V was cut by 0 bases and J by 8 bases, with 17 bases left in between. The germline V gene encodes CDR1 SQVTM and CDR2 ANQGSEA. This CDR3 is built from 15 residues. The CDR3 DNA sequence: TGCAGCGTTGAAGATGTGGGGGGCGCCGGGGATGAGCAGTTCTTC. It yields the protein CSVEDVGGAGDEQFF.

V gene TRBV5-4 combines with J gene TRBJ2-7; 10 nucleotides align to TRBD1. From germline, CDR1 is SGHNT and CDR2 YYREEE (reference sequence). J lost 6 bases, V lost 4 bases, and 7 bases had no gene match. The CDR3 totals 14 residues. In DNA, the CDR3 is TGTGCCAGCAGCGGCGACAGGGGGCTTGGCGAGCAGTACTTC. It codes for CASSGDRGLGEQYF.

This clonotype turned up a few times. Without the conserved terminal phenylalanine or tryptophan, this CDR3 likely stems from a read error. The chain combines TRBV19 with TRBJ2-3; 11 bases map to TRBD2. Germline trimming cut 1 base from V and 2 bases from J; bases unmatched to any gene: 5. This CDR3 is built from 17 residues. Germline V gene sequence: CDR1 LNHDA, CDR2 SQIVND (reference sequence). CDR3 loop: CASSIVGLAGLTDTQYS. The CDR3 DNA follows: TGTGCCAGTAGTATAGTAGGACTAGCGGGTCTCACAGATACGCAGTATTCT.

The chain combines TRBV2 with TRBJ1-6; D gene uncertain. The germline V and J ends were trimmed by 7 bases and 0 bases, with 7 bases remaining between them. The CDR3 runs to 14 residues. Germline values: CDR1 SNHLY, CDR2 FYNNEI. DNA of the CDR3: TGTGCCAGCACAGCGAGCTCCTATAATTCACCCCTCCACTTT. Protein sequence: CASTASSYNSPLHF.

This clonotype was counted between two and nine times. The chain couples TRBV29-1 to TRBJ1-1, with D uncertain. The CDR3 has 15 residues. With 7 bases removed from V and 5 bases from J, the gap between germline ends came to 23 bases. Germline assignment: CDR1 SQVTM and CDR2 ANQGSEA. The CDR3 sequence: CSAHPVEGRNTEAFF. Written as DNA, the CDR3 is TGCAGCGCCCACCCCGTCGAAGGGCGGAATACTGAAGCTTTCTTT.

Ten or more counts support this clonotype. The chain links TRBV7-9 to TRBJ2-1; 7 bases fit TRBD1. V dropped 4 bases and J dropped 1; count of bases not matched to a gene: 4. The CDR3 is 15 amino acids. CDR1 is SEHNR, CDR2 FQNEAQ, per germline (reference sequence). CDR3 DNA: TGTGCCAGCAGCTCCAGACAGGGTTCCTACAATGAGCAGTTCTTC. It is translated as CASSSRQGSYNEQFF.

The V gene is TRBV7-8, the J gene TRBJ2-6; D is perhaps TRBD2 (5 bases). V lost 2 bases to trimming and J lost 1 base, with 18 bases between them. Germline loops: CDR1 SGHVS, CDR2 FQNEAQ. The CDR3 covers 19 residues. DNA of the CDR3: TGTGCCAGCAGCTTAATAGCTAGCTTGTCCTTATCTGGGGCCAACGTCCTGACTTTC. Amino acid sequence: CASSLIASLSLSGANVLTF.

The table lists this clonotype with many counts. This chain links TRBV11-2 with TRBJ2-1; no clear D. The CDR3 is made up of 15 amino acids. CDR1 and CDR2 (germline): SGHAT, FQNNGV. The V end was cut by 5 bases, the J end by 0 bases, with 11 bases between. CDR3 DNA: TGTGCCAGCAGCGCGATACTTAGCTCCTACAATGAGCAGTTCTTC. Translated, it gives CASSAILSSYNEQFF.

The genes are TRBV7-9 and TRBJ1-2; D remains unclear. In germline, CDR1 is SEHNR, CDR2 FQNEAQ (reference sequence). CDR3 size: 11 residues. Trimming left V 11 bases short and J 4 bases short, with 11 bases between. The CDR3, as DNA: TGTGCCGCCTTAGATTTCTATGGCTACACCTTC. Translation gives CAALDFYGYTF.

This clonotype was picked up many times. The chain couples TRBV7-2 to TRBJ1-3; 9 nucleotides agree with TRBD1. CDR1 is SGHTA and CDR2 is FQGNSA in the germline V gene. Germline trimming cut 3 bases from V and 0 bases from J; bases unmatched to any gene: 6. This CDR3 contains 17 residues. CDR3 sequence reads: CASSLGGTGSSGNTIYF. In nucleotides, the CDR3 is TGTGCCAGCAGCTTGGGGGGGACAGGGAGCTCTGGAAACACCATATATTTT.

The chain couples TRBV20-1 to TRBJ2-5; D might be TRBD1 or TRBD2, each matching 6 bases. Looked up from germline, CDR1 is DFQATT and CDR2 is SNEGSKA (reference sequence). V was pared by 6 bases and J by 1 base, with 21 bases between. CDR3 size: 16 residues. CDR3 sequence reads: CSARTWGAAPQETQYF. The DNA of the CDR3 is TGCAGTGCCAGAACGTGGGGGGCCGCCCCCCAAGAGACCCAGTACTTC.

There are many counts of this clonotype. The rearrangement joins TRBV12-5 to TRBJ1-1, with no clear D. The CDR3 spans 12 residues. Per germline, CDR1 LGHNT and CDR2 FRNRAP. Trimming pared 5 bases from V and 3 bases from J, leaving 7 bases between. The CDR3 sequence: CASGDGYTEAFF. The CDR3 bases are TGTGCTAGTGGTGACGGGTACACTGAAGCTTTCTTT. The whole variable domain, filled in from reference TRBV12-5 and TRBJ1-1, reads DARVTQTPRHKVTEMGQEVTMRCQPILGHNTVFWYRQTMMQGLELLAYFRNRAPLDDSGMPKDRFSAEMPDATLATLKIQPSEPRDSAVYFCASGDGYTEAFFGQGTRLTVV.

The gene calls are TRBV7-9 and TRBJ1-1; 7 nucleotides match TRBD1. This CDR3 comprises 16 residues. The germline CDR1 and CDR2 sequences are SEHNR and FQNEAQ (reference sequence). After removal of 5 bases from V and 0 bases from J, the junction contained 9 bases not matched to a gene. The CDR3 coding sequence is TGTGCCAGCAGCCCGAACTCAGGGGGTATGAACACTGAAGCTTTCTTT. Amino acids: CASSPNSGGMNTEAFF.

This clonotype was seen ten or more times. V and J are TRBV7-8 and TRBJ2-5, with a possible D match to TRBD2 (6 bases). CDR1 and CDR2 (germline): SGHVS, FQNEAQ. Trimming pared 1 base from V and 1 base from J, leaving 13 bases between. The CDR3 sequence is 16 residues long. As DNA, the CDR3 is TGTGCCAGCAGCTTAGTGCCGCGGGGTATCCAAGAGACCCAGTACTTC. The encoded protein is CASSLVPRGIQETQYF.